A selection of T cell receptor beta chains follows, all from one sample in a study of blood T cell repertoires in COVID-19. Generated by immunoSEQ multiplex PCR, the TCRdb table keeps only in-frame clones and is missing some. The sample comprises some 210,000 clones, approximately 80% of which are singletons, and about 10% rests with the top ten. What was sequenced was PBMCs or T cells enriched from blood (not recorded which). Source of these receptors: a man aged 40-49 years who had recovered from COVID-19. Both conserved end residues are trimmed from each CDR3. A D gene is named only where the DNA matches it firmly. Not all rows give a size; the values are once, few, many and, for expanded clones, a class.

J	D	size	V	CDR3
TRBJ2-7	TRBD1	.	TRBV6-5	ASRFGTGVSYEQY
TRBJ2-2	.	.	TRBV7-9	ASIRPSGVSISNTGELF
TRBJ2-1	TRBD2	once	TRBV7-2	ASSVTSGTYNEQF
TRBJ1-5	TRBD1	.	TRBV19	ASSLIQGRDQPQH
TRBJ1-2	.	.	TRBV7-2	ASSPDGQRRAGYT
TRBJ1-2	.	.	TRBV18	ASSPGEVGYT
TRBJ1-1	.	.	TRBV11-1	ASSLLAGSTEAF
TRBJ1-2	TRBD1	.	TRBV5-1	ASSNGQVGYGYT
TRBJ1-5	.	.	TRBV27	ASSLWQGNNQPQH
TRBJ1-1	TRBD1	.	TRBV29-1	SVGTGPEAF
TRBJ1-3	.	.	TRBV3-1/TRBV3-2	ASSQAGGTGNTIY
TRBJ2-2	.	.	TRBV7-9	ASSLQGLNTGELF
TRBJ1-3	.	.	TRBV9	ASSTRFSSGNTIY
TRBJ2-1	TRBD2	.	TRBV24-1	ATSDHIGASGRYNEQF
TRBJ1-2	.	.	TRBV2	ASSRESYGYT
TRBJ2-1	.	.	TRBV2	ASSEVGGSYNEQF
TRBJ1-1	TRBD1	.	TRBV23-1	ASGTQQGGNTEAF
TRBJ2-7	TRBD1	.	TRBV6-2/TRBV6-3	ASSYGGTGGREQY
TRBJ1-4	TRBD1	few	TRBV5-3	ARSSSPGTGHGKLF
TRBJ1-3	.	few	TRBV19	ASNRGSISGNTIY
TRBJ1-2	TRBD1	.	TRBV24-1	ATSDGDSNYGYT
TRBJ1-1	.	.	TRBV5-1	ASSFGGAANTEAF
TRBJ1-2	TRBD1	few	TRBV18	ASSLQGTANYGYT
TRBJ2-1	TRBD2	.	TRBV6-5	ASSYLASGSNEQF
TRBJ1-5	.	.	TRBV6-2/TRBV6-3	ASSYTGTQPQH
TRBJ1-3	.	few	TRBV4-1	ASSQDQGYLSGNTIY
TRBJ1-5	TRBD1	.	TRBV27	ASSPRGHQPQH
TRBJ1-5	.	.	TRBV29-1	SVEVSGGNQPQH
TRBJ1-2	TRBD1	.	TRBV2	ASSNRGIYGYT
TRBJ2-2	TRBD1	.	TRBV9	ASTQSTGGLTGELF
TRBJ2-1	.	.	TRBV5-1	ASSLAGSGSYNEQF
TRBJ1-4	.	.	TRBV7-8	ASSPYYGKLF
TRBJ2-7	TRBD1	.	TRBV5-4	ASSRNGQGVKASEQY
TRBJ1-2	.	.	TRBV10-2	ASSEAGTPYGYT
TRBJ1-3	.	.	TRBV18	ASSPPKQPSGNTIY
TRBJ2-3	TRBD2	.	TRBV2	ASSVLAGATDTQY
TRBJ1-2	.	.	TRBV5-6	ASSLGQVGDYGYT
TRBJ2-3	.	.	TRBV11-2	ASRPRTGTSYTDTQY
TRBJ2-1	TRBD2	.	TRBV6-6	ASSYSETSNDEQF
TRBJ2-7	TRBD1	many	TRBV5-4	ASSRDSTYEQY
TRBJ1-1	.	.	TRBV4-1	ASSHRGSLTTEAF
TRBJ2-3	TRBD2	.	TRBV6-2/TRBV6-3	ASSYPAGGPKADTQY
TRBJ1-3	.	.	TRBV7-9	ASSLLGGALSSGNTIY
TRBJ2-1	TRBD2	few	TRBV6-1	ASSKAGGSYNEQF
TRBJ2-2	.	.	TRBV18	ASSTHPGQNTGELF
TRBJ1-2	.	many	TRBV30	AWSVGYLTQLYGYT
TRBJ1-1	.	.	TRBV5-1	ASSLYGGVDMNTEAF
TRBJ1-2	.	few	TRBV6-5	ASKGDGYT